These T cell receptor beta chains were read from a single sample in a study of T cells after yellow fever vaccination. In TCRdb, the 5' RACE reads were re-called with MiXCR into one record per CDR3 protein. The data contain over 300,000 distinct CDR3 sequences, 4.1% of them singletons. The sequences come from PBMCs, collected 5 days after the yellow fever booster vaccination. Receptors were obtained from a man aged 18 to 35 who received the YFV17D yellow fever vaccine. Each CDR3 is given with its conserved first and last residue. The D gene is left open where the match is weak. The size field is filled for only some rows; it gives once, few, many or a size class.

- TRBJ2-3 TRBV7-2 TRBD2 TGTGCCAGCAGCTTGACCGGGACTAGATATGATACGCAGTATTTT CASSLTGTRYDTQYF
many TRBJ1-4 TRBV30 - TGTGCCTGGAGCGACACCGGGGCCCTCGGTGGAAAACTGTTTTTT CAWSDTGALGGKLFF
few TRBJ1-1 TRBV7-2 - TGTGCCAGCAGATACAGGGACCCCCCGCTTAACACTGAAGCTTTCTTT CASRYRDPPLNTEAFF
many TRBJ2-1 TRBV24-1 - TGTGCCACCAGTGATGGTGCAGGGCATGAGCAGTTCTTC CATSDGAGHEQFF
few TRBJ2-5 TRBV7-9 TRBD2 TGTGCCAGCAGCTTAGTCACCGGGACTAGCGGGGGGTACCAAGAGACCCAGTACTTC CASSLVTGTSGGYQETQYF
- TRBJ1-1 TRBV27 - TGTGCCAGCAGCTACCGGACAGCCATGAACACTGAAGCTTTCTTT CASSYRTAMNTEAFF
- TRBJ1-1 TRBV6-5 TRBD1 TGTGCCAGCAGGTCCGGGACAGCCAAAAACAGTGAAGCTTTCTTT CASRSGTAKNSEAFF
few TRBJ2-3 TRBV9 TRBD2 TGTGCCAGCAGCGGGGGGAGGGAACCCACAGATACGCAGTATTTT CASSGGREPTDTQYF
many TRBJ1-5 TRBV4-3 - TGCGCCAGCAGCCAAGATCATACAGTTAGCAATCAGCCCCAGCATTTT CASSQDHTVSNQPQHF
few TRBJ2-3 TRBV6-2/TRBV6-3 TRBD2 TGTGCCAGCAGTTACTCCCGCGGCGCGGGGGGGACAGATACGCAGTATTTT CASSYSRGAGGTDTQYF